These 7 T cell receptor beta chains originate from one sample sequenced in a study of tumor-infiltrating lymphocytes in oesophageal squamous cell carcinoma. Each CDR3 protein gets one entry after TCRdb re-called the PCR reads with MiXCR. Of 13,000 or so distinct CDR3 sequences listed, approximately 50% are singletons. The sequenced sample was esophageal tumor tissue. These receptors were collected from a female donor with esophageal squamous cell carcinoma.

V usage is TRBV6-1 and J usage is TRBJ1-2; 7 bases map to TRBD1. The length of the CDR3 is 15 residues. The germline V gene encodes CDR1 MNHNS and CDR2 SASEGT. J gave up 8 bases and V 5 bases, and 14 bases lay outside the gene matches. The CDR3 reads CASSRGGTGAQGYTF. CDR3 DNA sequence: TGTGCCAGCAGTCGGGGGGGCACAGGGGCTCAAGGCTACACCTTC.

This clonotype was detected a few times. The chain couples TRBV6-1 to TRBJ2-1; D unclear. V lost 4 bases and J 6 bases, leaving 10 bases between the germline ends. The CDR3 consists of 13 residues. Germline V CDR1 and CDR2: MNHNS, SASEGT. For the CDR3, the DNA is TGTGCCAGCAGTGCCTACTCGGTCAATGAGCAGTTCTTC. Protein product: CASSAYSVNEQFF.

The chain is built from TRBV7-9 and TRBJ1-2; D is unclear. The CDR3 runs 11 residues. Germline values: CDR1 SEHNR, CDR2 FQNEAQ (reference sequence). V was shortened by 6 bases and J by 3 bases, with 5 bases between the two germline ends. The CDR3: CASRRDYGYTF. CDR3 nucleotide sequence: TGTGCCAGCAGGCGCGACTATGGCTACACCTTC.

V usage is TRBV27 and J usage is TRBJ2-7; possible D gene TRBD2, 6 bases. The DNA matches TRBJ2-5 better at its end, which makes the J call doubtful. Germline assignment: CDR1 MNHEY and CDR2 SMNVEV (reference sequence). The CDR3 is 17 residues long. The CDR3 DNA reads as TGTGCCAGCAGTTTATCGTGGACGGAGGGTTTACAAGAGACCCAGTACTTC. Its translation: CASSLSWTEGLQETQYF.

The chain uses TRBV12-3 or TRBV12-4 and TRBJ2-5; 9 bases are shared with TRBD1. The CDR3 runs 14 residues. After removal of 4 bases from V and 11 bases from J, the junction contained 11 bases not matched to a gene. The CDR3 DNA follows: TGTGCCAGCAGTTCCGGGACAGGGAACAATGAGCAGTACTTC. Its translation is CASSSGTGNNEQYF.

Ten or more counts support this clonotype. The V gene is TRBV5-1, the J gene TRBJ2-3; possibly TRBD1 for D (6 bases). The CDR3 has 15 amino acids. Germline V gene lookup returns CDR1 SGHRS and CDR2 YFSETQ. V lost 0 bases to trimming and J lost 2 bases, with 10 bases between them. This CDR3 reads CASSLGRGPTDTQYF. The CDR3 DNA reads as TGCGCCAGCAGCTTGGGCAGGGGCCCCACAGATACGCAGTATTTT.

Sample share makes this clonotype large. This sequence may be a read error, since a much larger clone differs from it by one base. The chain is built from TRBV7-2 and TRBJ2-7, with 7 bases matching TRBD1. This CDR3 spans 15 amino acids. CDR1 and CDR2 from the germline V gene are SGHTA and FQGNSA. J lost 7 bases, V lost 1 base, and 10 bases had no gene match. The CDR3 spells CASSLGGQTYNEQYF. CDR3 coding DNA: TGTGCCAGCAGCTTAGGGGGACAGACCTACAATGAGCAGTACTTC.